The next 16 T cell receptor beta chains were all read from a single sample in a study of cytomegalovirus exposure and HLA in healthy donors. Both 60 Vbeta primers and 13 Jbeta primers went into the PCR. Clones were sequenced by immunoSEQ multiplex PCR, and TCRdb holds only the in-frame ones, with some missing. The sample shows under 200,000 clones, about 88% of them seen only once. Sequenced: PBMCs. These receptors were taken from a woman in her twenties or thirties in good health and CMV-seronegative.

The gene calls are TRBV6-5 and TRBJ1-2; D might be TRBD1 (6 bases). CDR1 is MNHEY and CDR2 is SVGAGI in the germline V gene. The germline V and J ends were trimmed by 4 bases and 4 bases, with 13 bases remaining between them. The CDR3 extends over 14 amino acids. The CDR3 nucleotides read TGTGCCAGCAGTTTCTCACAGGGACCCTATGGCTACACCTTC. Translating gives CASSFSQGPYGYTF.

The J gene is TRBJ2-1, the V gene TRBV4-1, with 9 bases fitting TRBD2. Germline V gene sequence: CDR1 MGHRA, CDR2 YSYEKL. The CDR3 has 16 residues. V was clipped by 1 base and J by 4 bases; unmatched bases: 5. This chain's CDR3 is CASSQVAGAAYNEQFF. The CDR3, as DNA: TGCGCCAGCAGCCAAGTAGCGGGAGCAGCTTACAATGAGCAGTTCTTC.

The CDR3 protein is CAWSVHGSGYTF. The CDR3 DNA reads TGTGCCTGGAGTGTACACGGGAGTGGCTACACCTTC. V gene TRBV30 combines with J gene TRBJ1-2, with unresolved D. Trimming stripped 0 bases from V and 7 bases from J, with 9 bases between. Germline V lookup: CDR1 GTSNPN, CDR2 SVGIG (reference sequence). This CDR3 region has 12 residues.

This CDR3 is CASSYWSAGYTGELFF. The CDR3 bases are TGTGCCAGCAGTTACTGGTCGGCGGGGTACACCGGGGAGCTGTTTTTT. The V call is TRBV6-5, the J call TRBJ2-2; D might be TRBD2 (6 bases). The CDR3 loop spans 16 amino acids. Germline CDR1 is MNHEY and CDR2 is SVGAGI. V shed 1 base and J shed 3 bases, with 12 bases lying between them.

This chain links TRBV4-2 with TRBJ2-7; possibly TRBD1 for D (6 bases). V was cut by 0 bases and J by 1 base, with 7 bases left in between. Germline values: CDR1 LGHNA, CDR2 YNFKEQ. This CDR3 comprises 14 residues. Written as DNA, the CDR3 is TGTGCCAGCAGCCAAGATGACAGGTCCTACGAGCAGTACTTC. Protein: CASSQDDRSYEQYF.

The chain combines TRBV5-6 with TRBJ1-1, with D unresolved. From germline, CDR1 is SGHDT and CDR2 YYEEEE. The CDR3 loop spans 13 amino acids. V was pared by 4 bases and J by 3 bases, with 10 bases between. In DNA form, the CDR3 reads TGTGCCAGCAGCCCTCCCTCCGACACTGAAGCTTTCTTT. Translated, it gives CASSPPSDTEAFF.

V and J are TRBV4-1 and TRBJ1-2, with TRBD1 identical over 7 bases. Trimming at V came to 0 bases and at J to 2 bases, leaving 9 bases not matched to a gene. The CDR3 runs 17 residues. From germline, CDR1 is MGHRA and CDR2 YSYEKL. For the CDR3, the DNA is TGCGCCAGCAGCCAAGATCTTGGGGCAGGGGGAAACTATGGCTACACCTTC. It yields the protein CASSQDLGAGGNYGYTF.

The V and J genes are TRBV5-4 and TRBJ1-4; TRBD1 is a possible D gene (5 bases). The V and J ends lost 5 bases and 3 bases respectively, with 14 bases between them. This CDR3 spans 15 amino acids. Germline V CDR1 and CDR2: SGHNT, YYREEE (reference sequence). As DNA, the CDR3 is TGTGCCAGCAGGCCCGGGACTGCCCCTAATGAAAAACTGTTTTTT. It translates to CASRPGTAPNEKLFF.

This clone is a singleton in its sample. The chain has TRBV7-9 and TRBJ2-7, with TRBD2 matching over 7 bases. CDR3 length equals 14 residues. J lost 5 bases, V lost 5 bases, and 9 bases had no gene match. Germline V CDR1 and CDR2: SEHNR, FQNEAQ (reference sequence). The chain's CDR3 is CASSPRTSVDEQYF. The CDR3 coding sequence is TGTGCCAGCAGCCCACGGACTAGTGTGGACGAGCAGTACTTC.

The chain uses TRBV27 and TRBJ2-1, with 8 bases that match TRBD2. Germline V gene sequence: CDR1 MNHEY, CDR2 SMNVEV (reference sequence). This CDR3 contains 14 residues. V was clipped by 6 bases and J by 10 bases; unmatched bases: 11. CDR3 coding DNA: TGTGCCAGCAGGGGTCTAGCGGGTCCCCGGGAGCAGTTCTTC. Protein product: CASRGLAGPREQFF.

This sequence joins TRBV28 and TRBJ2-7; TRBD1 matches 8 bases. Germline values: CDR1 MDHEN, CDR2 SYDVKM. J gave up 1 base and V 3 bases, and 5 bases lay outside the gene matches. This CDR3 region has 15 residues. CDR3 amino acids: CASSFRGLVSYEQYF. CDR3 coding DNA: TGTGCCAGCAGTTTCAGGGGGCTAGTTTCCTACGAGCAGTACTTC.

The chain recombines TRBV4-1 with TRBJ2-1; D not resolved. Trimming left V 0 bases short and J 8 bases short, with 23 bases between. Germline loops: CDR1 MGHRA, CDR2 YSYEKL. The CDR3 is 18 amino acids. The CDR3 protein is CASSQDTETVRLSDEQFF. The DNA of the CDR3 is TGCGCCAGCAGCCAAGACACGGAGACTGTGCGTCTGAGCGATGAGCAGTTCTTC.

V usage is TRBV28 and J usage is TRBJ1-5, with D hard to call. V was pared by 4 bases and J by 0 bases, with 7 bases between. The CDR3 runs 14 residues. Germline loops: CDR1 MDHEN, CDR2 SYDVKM. The chain's CDR3 is CASSSTPSNQPQHF. For the CDR3, the DNA is TGTGCCAGCAGTTCCACACCTAGCAATCAGCCCCAGCATTTT.

The CDR3 loop reads CASSPTRGGSEKLFF. The CDR3 coding sequence is TGTGCCAGCAGTCCGACCCGGGGGGGCAGTGAAAAACTGTTTTTT. The chain has TRBV6-6 and TRBJ1-4, with a possible D match to TRBD1 (6 bases). V dropped 5 bases and J dropped 7 bases, with 17 bases sitting between them. Germline assignment: CDR1 MNHNY and CDR2 SVGAGI (reference sequence). This CDR3 has 15 residues.

This clone was seen a single time. The chain couples TRBV28 to TRBJ2-5; D unresolved. V was clipped by 3 bases and J by 4 bases, with 15 bases between them. The germline V gene encodes CDR1 MDHEN and CDR2 SYDVKM. This CDR3 spans 15 amino acids. The CDR3 sequence: CASSLGQAMGETQYF. In nucleotides, the CDR3 is TGTGCCAGCAGTTTGGGCCAGGCGATGGGAGAGACCCAGTACTTC.

The chain is built from TRBV6-6 and TRBJ2-5, with D possibly matching TRBD2 (6 bases). The DNA end is a closer match to TRBJ2-7, so the J assignment may be wrong. Germline assignment: CDR1 MNHNY and CDR2 SVGAGI (reference sequence). This CDR3 is built from 14 residues. CDR3 nucleotide sequence: TGTGCCAGCAGTTACCCGGGACTTTCCTACGAGCAGTACTTC. The encoded protein is CASSYPGLSYEQYF.